This T cell receptor (beta chain) was recovered during a study of cytomegalovirus exposure and HLA in healthy donors. The study, taken as a whole, reports: Specificity of a few CMV-associated chains for CMV antigens was verified in vitro.

Germline lookup yields CDR1 MNHEY and CDR2 SVGAGI. The V and J ends lost 6 bases and 5 bases, in that order; junction bases with no gene match: 5. The CDR3 loop spans 13 amino acids. The method was immunoSEQ multiplex PCR; TCRdb's version includes in-frame clones alone and lacks a portion of them. The table has 150,000 to 200,000 clones, about four fifths seen once. Comments on this clone: No antigen is known for it.

The chain links TRBV6-5 to TRBJ2-3; the match to TRBD1 covers 7 bases. The sequence was obtained from a woman younger than 30 in good health and CMV-seropositive. The sample taken for sequencing was PBMCs. CDR3 DNA sequence: TGTGCCAGCAGCTCCGACAGGGAAGATACGCAGTATTTT. It encodes CASSSDREDTQYF.